This record covers a single TCR beta chain. No antigen is known for it. One end of the junction fails to match germline, which may point to a read error. Exclusion of patients followed from uncontrolled infection, other autoimmune disease, pregnancy or lactation. Orbital computed tomography, thyroid ultrasound, serum thyroxine and TRAb, and clinical symptoms together informed the diagnoses. This record comes from a study of T cells in Graves' hyperthyroidism and ophthalmopathy. Study-wide background: Before any treatment, at initial diagnosis, peripheral blood was collected. Study findings and constraints: Among clonotypes expanded in thyroid above 0.001, most were also found in blood.

Amplification of TCR beta CDR3 regions used RNA as the template. A set of HTBI primers served as the primers for a first-round RT-PCR of the TCR CDR3. In TCRdb, the multiplex PCR reads were re-called with MiXCR into one record per CDR3 protein. The data show hundreds of thousands of distinct CDR3 sequences, with over 35% seen just once and approximately 8.7% held by the top ten. This CDR3 comprises 13 residues. Sequenced sample: blood. The receptor was isolated from a man aged 18 to 30 with Graves' hyperthyroidism. The chain employs TRBV12-3 or TRBV12-4 and TRBJ1-1; D unclear. CDR3 region: CASTPSVKTEAFF. DNA of the CDR3: TGTGCCAGCACCCCGTCTGTGAAAACTGAAGCTTTCTTT.